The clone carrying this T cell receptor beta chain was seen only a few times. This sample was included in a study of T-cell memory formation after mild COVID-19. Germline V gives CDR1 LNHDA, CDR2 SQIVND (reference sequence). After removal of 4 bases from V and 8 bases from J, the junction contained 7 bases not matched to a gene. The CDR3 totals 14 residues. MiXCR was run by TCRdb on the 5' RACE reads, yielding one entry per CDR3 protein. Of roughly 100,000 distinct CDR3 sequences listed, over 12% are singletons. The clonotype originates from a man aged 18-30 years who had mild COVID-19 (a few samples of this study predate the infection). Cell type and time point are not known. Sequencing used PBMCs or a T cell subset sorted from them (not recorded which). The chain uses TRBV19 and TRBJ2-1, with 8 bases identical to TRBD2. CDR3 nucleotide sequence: TGTGCCAGTAGTAAAGCGGGGGCAAGCGATGAGCAGTTCTTC. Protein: CASSKAGASDEQFF.